A selection of T cell receptor beta chains follows, all from one sample in a study of cytomegalovirus exposure and HLA in healthy donors. Profiling relied on immunoSEQ multiplex PCR, and the TCRdb table lists in-frame clones only, not all of them. The sample yields 150,000 or so clones, roughly 74% seen once. The sequencing input was PBMCs. All receptors come from a young man in good health and CMV-seronegative. Each CDR3 is given with its conserved first and last residue. D genes are given only for firm matches. Rows may omit the clone size; those that give it use once, few, many or a size class.

d_gene: -
abundance: -
j_gene: TRBJ2-4
v_gene: TRBV20-1
CDR3aa: CSASQGARYF
CDR3nt: TGCAGTGCTAGCCAGGGTGCAAGGTACTTC

d_gene: -
abundance: -
j_gene: TRBJ1-2
v_gene: TRBV11-3
CDR3aa: CASSWVGRENNYGYTF
CDR3nt: TGTGCCAGCAGCTGGGTCGGAAGGGAGAATAACTATGGCTACACCTTC

d_gene: -
abundance: -
j_gene: TRBJ1-2
v_gene: TRBV7-8
CDR3aa: CASSLGGFSYTF
CDR3nt: TGTGCCAGCAGCTTAGGCGGCTTCTCCTACACCTTC

d_gene: TRBD1
abundance: -
j_gene: TRBJ1-1
v_gene: TRBV7-2
CDR3aa: CASNRQGGTEAFF
CDR3nt: TGTGCCAGCAACCGACAGGGGGGTACTGAAGCTTTCTTT

d_gene: -
abundance: -
j_gene: TRBJ2-3
v_gene: TRBV9
CDR3aa: CASSVSTDTQYF
CDR3nt: TGTGCCAGCAGCGTATCAACAGATACGCAGTATTTT

d_gene: TRBD1
abundance: -
j_gene: TRBJ1-5
v_gene: TRBV27
CDR3aa: CASRQGNQPQHF
CDR3nt: TGTGCCAGCCGACAGGGTAATCAGCCCCAGCATTTT

d_gene: -
abundance: -
j_gene: TRBJ1-2
v_gene: TRBV30
CDR3aa: CAWSVHTGGYTF
CDR3nt: TGTGCCTGGAGTGTACACACAGGGGGCTACACCTTC

d_gene: TRBD1
abundance: -
j_gene: TRBJ2-2
v_gene: TRBV7-3
CDR3aa: CASRPTGQGTGELFF
CDR3nt: TGTGCCAGCAGGCCGACAGGGCAGGGCACCGGGGAGCTGTTTTTT

d_gene: -
abundance: -
j_gene: TRBJ1-3
v_gene: TRBV5-1
CDR3aa: CASSLGLSGTGNTIYF
CDR3nt: TGCGCCAGCAGCTTGGGGCTCTCCGGGACTGGAAACACCATATATTTT

d_gene: TRBD2
abundance: -
j_gene: TRBJ2-3
v_gene: TRBV27
CDR3aa: CASSRDYRADTQYF
CDR3nt: TGTGCCAGCAGCCGGGACTATAGGGCAGATACGCAGTATTTT

d_gene: -
abundance: -
j_gene: TRBJ2-1
v_gene: TRBV7-2
CDR3aa: CASSLGRLAYNEQFF
CDR3nt: TGTGCCAGCAGCTTAGGGCGGCTGGCTTACAATGAGCAGTTCTTC

d_gene: TRBD1
abundance: few
j_gene: TRBJ2-7
v_gene: TRBV7-2
CDR3aa: CASSPPTGNEQYF
CDR3nt: TGTGCCAGCAGCCCGCCGACAGGGAACGAGCAGTACTTC

d_gene: -
abundance: -
j_gene: TRBJ2-7
v_gene: TRBV6-5
CDR3aa: CASSYNSGYEQYF
CDR3nt: TGTGCCAGCAGTTATAATAGCGGCTACGAGCAGTACTTC

d_gene: -
abundance: once
j_gene: TRBJ1-1
v_gene: TRBV7-9
CDR3aa: CASTPSSGHPNTEAFF
CDR3nt: TGTGCCAGCACTCCCTCAAGCGGGCACCCTAACACTGAAGCTTTCTTT

d_gene: -
abundance: -
j_gene: TRBJ1-1
v_gene: TRBV4-3
CDR3aa: CASSQDRSREAFF
CDR3nt: TGCGCCAGCAGCCAAGATCGGTCAAGAGAAGCTTTCTTT

d_gene: -
abundance: few
j_gene: TRBJ1-2
v_gene: TRBV6-5
CDR3aa: CASTRSRGTTGYTF
CDR3nt: TGTGCCAGCACTCGATCCCGGGGGACCACTGGCTACACCTTC

d_gene: TRBD1
abundance: -
j_gene: TRBJ2-1
v_gene: TRBV13
CDR3aa: CASSLEARQGADNEQFF
CDR3nt: TGTGCCAGCAGCTTAGAGGCAAGGCAGGGGGCTGACAATGAGCAGTTCTTC

d_gene: -
abundance: -
j_gene: TRBJ1-1
v_gene: TRBV7-2
CDR3aa: CASSFGQIEAFF
CDR3nt: TGTGCCAGCAGCTTCGGACAGATTGAAGCTTTCTTT

d_gene: -
abundance: -
j_gene: TRBJ2-2
v_gene: TRBV18
CDR3aa: CASSPVGGPGELFF
CDR3nt: TGTGCCAGCTCACCGGTCGGGGGTCCCGGGGAGCTGTTTTTT

d_gene: -
abundance: -
j_gene: TRBJ1-4
v_gene: TRBV7-9
CDR3aa: CASSLDLGRTNEKLFF
CDR3nt: TGTGCCAGCAGCTTAGATCTGGGCAGGACTAATGAAAAACTGTTTTTT

d_gene: -
abundance: -
j_gene: TRBJ1-6
v_gene: TRBV28
CDR3aa: CASSPIGSPLHF
CDR3nt: TGTGCCAGCAGCCCCATCGGTTCACCCCTCCACTTT

d_gene: TRBD1
abundance: -
j_gene: TRBJ2-3
v_gene: TRBV28
CDR3aa: CASSLWAGGLQGYTQYF
CDR3nt: TGTGCCAGCAGTTTATGGGCAGGGGGCCTTCAAGGGTATACGCAGTATTTT

d_gene: TRBD1
abundance: -
j_gene: TRBJ1-5
v_gene: TRBV14
CDR3aa: CASSRGSGQPQHF
CDR3nt: TGTGCCAGCTCCAGGGGGAGCGGACAGCCCCAGCATTTT

d_gene: -
abundance: -
j_gene: TRBJ2-3
v_gene: TRBV5-1
CDR3aa: CASSFSEGTDTQYF
CDR3nt: TGCGCCAGCAGCTTTTCGGAGGGCACAGATACGCAGTATTTT

d_gene: TRBD2
abundance: few
j_gene: TRBJ2-7
v_gene: TRBV27
CDR3aa: CASSLSWGGNDEQYF
CDR3nt: TGTGCCAGCAGTTTAAGCTGGGGGGGTAACGACGAGCAGTACTTC

d_gene: -
abundance: -
j_gene: TRBJ2-7
v_gene: TRBV7-3
CDR3aa: CASSLGANPAHEQYF
CDR3nt: TGTGCCAGCAGCTTAGGGGCCAACCCGGCCCACGAGCAGTACTTC

d_gene: -
abundance: -
j_gene: TRBJ1-1
v_gene: TRBV29-1
CDR3aa: CSAWGRVGTEAFF
CDR3nt: TGCAGCGCCTGGGGCAGGGTAGGGACTGAAGCTTTCTTT

d_gene: -
abundance: -
j_gene: TRBJ2-1
v_gene: TRBV2
CDR3aa: CASSEETGIYNEQFF
CDR3nt: TGTGCCAGCAGTGAAGAGACCGGGATCTACAATGAGCAGTTCTTC

d_gene: -
abundance: -
j_gene: TRBJ2-7
v_gene: TRBV19
CDR3aa: CASSIGQSGAQYF
CDR3nt: TGTGCCAGTAGTATCGGACAGTCCGGTGCGCAGTACTTC

d_gene: -
abundance: -
j_gene: TRBJ1-1
v_gene: TRBV5-1
CDR3aa: CASSPRGGVGAFF
CDR3nt: TGCGCCAGCAGCCCCCGGGGAGGGGTCGGAGCTTTCTTT

d_gene: TRBD1
abundance: -
j_gene: TRBJ1-2
v_gene: TRBV18
CDR3aa: CASSPLDRGDGGYTF
CDR3nt: TGTGCCAGCTCACCTCTTGACAGGGGAGACGGAGGCTACACCTTC

d_gene: TRBD2
abundance: -
j_gene: TRBJ2-7
v_gene: TRBV19
CDR3aa: CASSIVTSGAYEQYF
CDR3nt: TGTGCCAGTAGTATAGTGACTAGCGGGGCGTACGAGCAGTACTTC

d_gene: TRBD1
abundance: once
j_gene: TRBJ2-1
v_gene: TRBV2
CDR3aa: CASRDRGYEQFF
CDR3nt: TGTGCCAGCCGGGACAGGGGCTATGAGCAGTTCTTC

d_gene: TRBD1
abundance: -
j_gene: TRBJ1-6
v_gene: TRBV6-5
CDR3aa: CASSLTGTYNSPLHF
CDR3nt: TGTGCCAGCAGTTTGACAGGGACATATAATTCACCCCTCCACTTT

d_gene: -
abundance: -
j_gene: TRBJ1-2
v_gene: TRBV4-3
CDR3aa: CASSQGQGGYGYTF
CDR3nt: TGCGCCAGCAGCCAGGGCCAGGGAGGCTATGGCTACACCTTC

d_gene: -
abundance: -
j_gene: TRBJ2-2
v_gene: TRBV4-1
CDR3aa: CASSQDSGGAGTGELFF
CDR3nt: TGCGCCAGCAGCCAAGATAGTGGGGGGGCGGGCACCGGGGAGCTGTTTTTT

d_gene: -
abundance: -
j_gene: TRBJ2-5
v_gene: TRBV2
CDR3aa: CASSGTVQETQYF
CDR3nt: TGTGCCAGCAGTGGGACTGTCCAAGAGACCCAGTACTTC

d_gene: TRBD1
abundance: few
j_gene: TRBJ2-1
v_gene: TRBV9
CDR3aa: CASSLTTGVQNEQFF
CDR3nt: TGTGCCAGCAGCCTAACCACAGGGGTTCAAAATGAGCAGTTCTTC

d_gene: TRBD1
abundance: -
j_gene: TRBJ1-2
v_gene: TRBV4-1
CDR3aa: CASSQAGTGDYGYTF
CDR3nt: TGCGCCAGCAGCCAAGCCGGGACAGGGGACTATGGCTACACCTTC

d_gene: -
abundance: -
j_gene: TRBJ1-5
v_gene: TRBV6-1
CDR3aa: CASSDSGRNQPQHF
CDR3nt: TGTGCCAGCAGTGATTCAGGGCGGAATCAGCCCCAGCATTTT

d_gene: -
abundance: once
j_gene: TRBJ1-4
v_gene: TRBV2
CDR3aa: CASSVRGALNEKLFF
CDR3nt: TGTGCCAGCAGTGTGCGGGGGGCTCTTAATGAAAAACTGTTTTTT

d_gene: -
abundance: -
j_gene: TRBJ1-2
v_gene: TRBV7-9
CDR3aa: CASSFPSDTPNYGYTF
CDR3nt: TGTGCCAGCAGCTTCCCCTCAGACACGCCAAACTATGGCTACACCTTC

d_gene: -
abundance: -
j_gene: TRBJ1-5
v_gene: TRBV2
CDR3aa: CASSPNRAGNQPQHF
CDR3nt: TGTGCCAGCAGTCCTAACAGGGCCGGCAATCAGCCCCAGCATTTT

d_gene: TRBD2
abundance: -
j_gene: TRBJ2-1
v_gene: TRBV30
CDR3aa: CAWGSGRVHNEQFF
CDR3nt: TGTGCCTGGGGTAGCGGGCGGGTCCACAATGAGCAGTTCTTC

d_gene: -
abundance: -
j_gene: TRBJ1-4
v_gene: TRBV9
CDR3aa: CASSVGRGRTNEKLFF
CDR3nt: TGTGCCAGCAGCGTAGGCAGGGGTCGGACTAATGAAAAACTGTTTTTT

d_gene: -
abundance: -
j_gene: TRBJ1-1
v_gene: TRBV4-1
CDR3aa: CASSQPLRGRNTEAFF
CDR3nt: TGCGCCAGCAGCCAGCCTCTTCGGGGGAGGAACACTGAAGCTTTCTTT

d_gene: TRBD1
abundance: -
j_gene: TRBJ1-3
v_gene: TRBV10-3
CDR3aa: CAISESKGANTIYF
CDR3nt: TGTGCCATCAGTGAGTCCAAGGGGGCAAACACCATATATTTT

d_gene: TRBD1
abundance: once
j_gene: TRBJ1-2
v_gene: TRBV25-1
CDR3aa: CASRGATGGYGYTF
CDR3nt: TGTGCCAGCAGGGGGGCTACAGGGGGCTATGGCTACACCTTC

d_gene: TRBD2
abundance: -
j_gene: TRBJ2-5
v_gene: TRBV4-1
CDR3aa: CASSRGTSGRSETQYF
CDR3nt: TGCGCCAGCAGCCGAGGGACTAGCGGGAGGTCAGAGACCCAGTACTTC

d_gene: TRBD2
abundance: once
j_gene: TRBJ2-3
v_gene: TRBV19
CDR3aa: CASSRGLAGGMDTQYF
CDR3nt: TGTGCCAGTAGTCGGGGGCTAGCGGGGGGAATGGATACGCAGTATTTT

d_gene: -
abundance: -
j_gene: TRBJ1-1
v_gene: TRBV5-1
CDR3aa: CASSWAGGANTEAFF
CDR3nt: TGCGCCAGCAGCTGGGCGGGGGGCGCGAACACTGAAGCTTTCTTT